This T cell receptor beta chain came from a study of lymphopenia after photon versus proton radiotherapy. Notes on the study in general: Larger post-nadir TCR diversity loss correlated inversely with survival in deceased patients. Better survival with proton therapy was suggested as possible, not demonstrated. Relative stability marked proton patients; photon patients lost diversity and naive cells. Post-nadir diversity loss with photons came from oligoclonal expansion, particularly CD8+ Temra cells.

Unmatched junction bases numbered 4, after V lost 2 bases and J lost 4 bases. The germline V gene has CDR1 MGHDK and CDR2 SYGVNS. This CDR3 is 16 amino acids long. Of note for this clone: What it binds is not known.

Data came from immunoSEQ multiplex PCR; TCRdb stores just in-frame clones and leaves some out. The sample holds more than 15,000 clones, approximately 85% seen once. The chain couples TRBV25-1 to TRBJ2-1, with 11 bases aligning to TRBD2. Sequencing was performed on peripheral blood, taken from a patient treated with photon-based radiotherapy. The sequence was obtained from a woman in her forties or fifties with pancreatic cancer. The CDR3 loop is CASSEEASGRYNEQFF. The CDR3 nucleotides read TGTGCCAGCAGTGAAGAGGCTAGCGGGAGGTACAATGAGCAGTTCTTC.